Below are 10 T cell receptor beta chains sequenced from a single sample in a study of cytomegalovirus exposure and HLA in healthy donors. 13 Jbeta primers and 60 Vbeta primers were used for the PCR. The table came from immunoSEQ multiplex PCR; TCRdb's copy has only in-frame clones and leaves some out. The table has approximately 120,000 clones, about four fifths seen once. The specimen was PBMCs. These receptors were taken from a woman aged 25 to 39 in good health and CMV-seronegative.

This clone was detected a few times. The V and J genes are TRBV19 and TRBJ1-4; D is possibly TRBD1 (5 bases). In germline, CDR1 is LNHDA, CDR2 SQIVND (reference sequence). CDR3 length: 15 amino acids. The V gene lost 6 bases and the J gene lost 4 bases, with 15 bases spanning the gap. The CDR3 nucleotides read TGTGCCAGTAGCCTCAGAAGACAGAGTAATGAAAAACTGTTTTTT. The encoded protein is CASSLRRQSNEKLFF.

In this sample, this clone turned up once. This rearrangement joins TRBV28 to TRBJ2-5; maybe TRBD2 (6 bases). V was shortened by 1 base and J by 1 base, with 16 bases between the two germline ends. Germline assignment: CDR1 MDHEN and CDR2 SYDVKM. The CDR3 has 17 amino acids. CDR3 in DNA: TGTGCCAGCAGTTTATTGGCCCTGAGGAGGGTCCAAGAGACCCAGTACTTC. Encoded protein: CASSLLALRRVQETQYF.

The chain carries TRBV6-6 and TRBJ1-2; 7 bases agree with TRBD1. Per germline, CDR1 MNHNY and CDR2 SVGAGI (reference sequence). This CDR3 is built from 13 residues. The J segment lost 2 bases and the V segment lost 6 bases, leaving 3 bases of the junction unmatched. In nucleotides, the CDR3 is TGTGCCAGCAGAAAGGGACAGAACTATGGCTACACCTTC. It is translated as CASRKGQNYGYTF.

Sample share makes this clone medium-sized. The chain employs TRBV14 and TRBJ1-2, with D hard to call. The germline V and J ends were trimmed by 1 base and 4 bases, with 16 bases remaining between them. Germline loops: CDR1 SGHDN, CDR2 FVKESK. The CDR3 has 16 residues. The CDR3 region is CASSQAVAGPLYGYTF. CDR3 bases: TGTGCCAGCAGCCAAGCAGTAGCGGGTCCTCTCTATGGCTACACCTTC.

This clone has just a few counts. The V call is TRBV5-4, the J call TRBJ2-5; the D gene is possibly TRBD1 (5 bases). Trimming took off 2 bases at V and 3 bases at J, with 8 bases between the two ends. This CDR3 is built from 13 residues. Germline assignment: CDR1 SGHNT and CDR2 YYREEE (reference sequence). As DNA, the CDR3 is TGTGCCAGCAGCTTTGCGACAGAAGAGACCCAGTACTTC. Translated: CASSFATEETQYF.

The chain carries TRBV11-3 and TRBJ2-3, with 10 bases that match TRBD1. Germline CDR1 reads SGHNT; CDR2 reads YENEEA. This CDR3 region has 15 residues. The V segment lost 3 bases and the J segment 5 bases; nucleotides outside the gene matches: 5. The CDR3 spells CASSLRQGAEDTQYF. The CDR3 bases are TGTGCCAGCAGCTTGCGACAGGGGGCAGAAGATACGCAGTATTTT.

CDR3 nucleotides: TGTGCCAGCAGGAGTGCAGGGGTGACTAGCGGCAAAAACATTCAGTACTTC. This translates into CASRSAGVTSGKNIQYF. The rearrangement links TRBV28 to TRBJ2-4; 9 nucleotides align to TRBD2. Trimming took 6 bases from V and 3 from J; bases not matched to a gene: 12. Germline CDR1 is MDHEN and CDR2 is SYDVKM. This CDR3 spans 17 amino acids. The full variable domain, in which reference TRBV28 and TRBJ2-4 provide the parts outside the CDR3, is DVKVTQSSRYLVKRTGEKVFLECVQDMDHENMFWYRQDPGLGLRLIYFSYDVKMKEKGDIPEGYSVSREKKERFSLILESASTNQTSMYLCASRSAGVTSGKNIQYFGAGTRLSVL.

This chain uses TRBV6-6 with TRBJ2-5; D is perhaps TRBD2 (6 bases). CDR1 and CDR2 from the germline V gene are MNHNY and SVGAGI (reference sequence). Trimming removed 5 bases from V and 4 bases from J, with 14 bases in between. CDR3 size: 14 residues. Here the CDR3 DNA reads TGTGCCAGCAGTCCTGGGCGGAGGGGAGAGACCCAGTACTTC. This sequence encodes CASSPGRRGETQYF.

Note on this clone: A read error may produce the germline difference seen at one junction end. The chain employs TRBV28 and TRBJ1-2; D perhaps matches TRBD1 (6 bases). Germline assignment: CDR1 MDHEN and CDR2 SYDVKM. The CDR3 loop spans 15 amino acids. The CDR3: CAGSLVGSATGGYTF. CDR3 sequence (DNA): TGTGCCGGCAGTTTAGTGGGGTCCGCAACAGGGGGCTACACCTTC.

This chain connects TRBV28 to TRBJ1-5, with a possible D match to TRBD1 (5 bases). CDR1 and CDR2 from the germline V gene are MDHEN and SYDVKM. The CDR3 runs 17 residues. The ends were cut back, 3 bases at V and 4 bases at J, with 19 bases in the middle. The CDR3 loop is CASSFLGGRGGNQPQHF. CDR3 nucleotides: TGTGCCAGCAGTTTTTTGGGTGGAAGGGGCGGAAATCAGCCCCAGCATTTT.